This is a list of T cell receptor beta chains from one sample in a study of T cells in localized non-small cell lung cancer. Generated by immunoSEQ multiplex PCR, the TCRdb table keeps only in-frame clones and is missing some. The table has tens of thousands of clones, around 86% seen once. This specimen was peripheral blood, taken before any cancer treatment. The receptors stem from a female donor older than 55 with stage II squamous cell lung carcinoma. Both conserved end residues are part of each CDR3. Fields, in order: V gene, J gene, clone size, D gene, CDR3 protein, CDR3 DNA. D genes are given only for firm matches. Size is omitted from some rows. Given values are once, few, many or a class for expanded clones.

TRBV9	TRBJ2-7	.	TRBD1	CASSVAGDSSTFSYEQYF	TGTGCCAGCAGCGTAGCCGGGGACAGCTCCACATTCTCCTACGAGCAGTACTTC
TRBV29-1	TRBJ2-4	.	.	CSVSLQGGPGNIQYF	TGCAGCGTCTCCCTTCAGGGGGGCCCTGGAAACATTCAGTACTTC
TRBV27	TRBJ1-1	.	.	CASISRPSMNTEAFF	TGTGCCAGCATATCTCGCCCGAGCATGAACACTGAAGCTTTCTTT
TRBV19	TRBJ2-1	.	TRBD2	CASRYRLVAGGPYNEQFF	TGTGCCAGTCGGTATAGGCTGGTAGCGGGGGGGCCCTACAATGAGCAGTTCTTC
TRBV27	TRBJ1-2	.	.	CASSLTGRGHYGYTF	TGTGCCAGCAGTTTAACAGGGAGGGGACACTATGGCTACACCTTC
TRBV10-1	TRBJ2-2	few	TRBD1	CASSSGGANTGELFF	TGCGCCAGCAGTTCAGGGGGCGCGAACACCGGGGAGCTGTTTTTT
TRBV6-6	TRBJ2-5	.	.	CASTWSQETQYF	TGTGCCAGCACTTGGTCCCAAGAGACCCAGTACTTC
TRBV7-2	TRBJ2-1	few	TRBD2	CASSLVAGANEQFF	TGTGCCAGCAGCTTAGTAGCGGGGGCAAATGAGCAGTTCTTC
TRBV28	TRBJ2-3	.	TRBD2	CASSPRGGATDTQYF	TGTGCCAGCTCCCCGCGCGGGGGGGCGACAGATACGCAGTATTTT
TRBV9	TRBJ1-4	.	.	CASSPQQVATNEKLFF	TGTGCCAGCAGCCCCCAGCAGGTTGCAACTAATGAAAAACTGTTTTTT
TRBV18	TRBJ1-4	.	.	CASSPGQGSNEKLFF	TGTGCCAGCTCACCAGGTCAGGGCTCTAATGAAAAACTGTTTTTT
TRBV9	TRBJ2-1	.	.	CASSVSDTYNEQFF	TGTGCCAGCAGCGTTTCAGACACCTACAATGAGCAGTTCTTC
TRBV11-2	TRBJ1-3	.	.	CASSSQSSGNTIYF	TGTGCCAGCAGCTCACAGAGCTCTGGAAACACCATATATTTT
TRBV19	TRBJ2-3	.	.	CASTLGGGADTQYF	TGTGCCAGTACACTCGGTGGGGGAGCAGATACGCAGTATTTT
TRBV27	TRBJ2-7	.	.	CASSLYQGNEQYF	TGTGCCAGCAGTTTATATCAGGGTAACGAGCAGTACTTC
TRBV7-8	TRBJ1-2	once	.	CASSTNNYGYTF	TGTGCCAGCAGCACAAATAACTATGGCTACACCTTC
TRBV5-8	TRBJ2-3	.	.	CASSKRQGRGTDTQYF	TGTGCCAGCAGCAAGCGACAGGGGAGGGGCACAGATACGCAGTATTTT
TRBV5-1	TRBJ1-6	.	TRBD1	CASSLVQGGSYNSPLHF	TGCGCCAGCAGCTTGGTTCAGGGGGGCTCCTATAATTCACCCCTCCACTTT
TRBV6-5	TRBJ1-1	.	.	CASRRAQGGVTEAFF	TGTGCCAGCCGACGGGCGCAGGGCGGGGTCACTGAAGCTTTCTTT
TRBV6-6	TRBJ2-5	.	.	CASSYAGRGQETQYF	TGTGCCAGCAGTTACGCGGGCCGAGGGCAAGAGACCCAGTACTTC
TRBV19	TRBJ1-2	once	TRBD1	CASSVGTGVIYGYTF	TGTGCCAGTAGTGTCGGGACAGGGGTTATCTATGGCTACACCTTC
TRBV7-2	TRBJ2-7	.	TRBD2	CASSFWRGGEQYF	TGTGCCAGCAGCTTCTGGCGCGGGGGCGAGCAGTACTTC
TRBV6-4	TRBJ1-6	.	.	CASSPSWGGNSPLHF	TGTGCCAGCAGTCCCTCGTGGGGGGGTAATTCACCCCTCCACTTT
TRBV4-1	TRBJ1-5	.	.	CASSQLIDQPQHF	TGCGCCAGCAGCCAATTGATAGATCAGCCCCAGCATTTT
TRBV27	TRBJ2-3	.	.	CASSSLGTDTQYF	TGTGCCAGCAGTTCCCTGGGCACAGATACGCAGTATTTT
TRBV2	TRBJ2-5	.	TRBD2	CASNRAGVAQYF	TGTGCCAGCAATAGGGCGGGGGTGGCCCAGTACTTC
TRBV7-2	TRBJ1-6	.	.	CASSPHVERVNSPLHF	TGTGCCAGCAGCCCCCACGTAGAACGGGTTAATTCACCCCTCCACTTT
TRBV9	TRBJ1-5	.	.	CASSVGVSDQPQHF	TGTGCCAGCAGCGTCGGGGTTTCGGATCAGCCCCAGCATTTT
TRBV5-1	TRBJ1-6	few	.	CASSLAGTSGSPLHF	TGCGCCAGCAGCTTGGCCGGGACTTCGGGGTCACCCCTCCACTTT
TRBV12-5	TRBJ1-5	.	TRBD1	CASGPGQAYSNQPQHF	TGTGCTAGTGGACCCGGACAGGCGTATAGCAATCAGCCCCAGCATTTT
TRBV6-1	TRBJ1-5	.	TRBD1	CASRPGTGGAQPQHF	TGTGCCAGCAGGCCCGGGACAGGGGGCGCGCAGCCCCAGCATTTT
TRBV20-1	TRBJ1-3	.	.	CSASDGNTIYF	TGCAGTGCTTCGGACGGAAACACCATATATTTT
TRBV5-1	TRBJ2-5	.	.	CASSNGLYQETQYF	TGCGCCAGCAGCAACGGACTATACCAAGAGACCCAGTACTTC
TRBV6-1	TRBJ1-2	.	TRBD1	CASKRTGVDYGYTF	TGTGCCAGCAAAAGGACAGGGGTAGACTATGGCTACACCTTC
TRBV4-2	TRBJ2-5	.	TRBD2	CASSQEATSGGGSDETQYF	TGTGCCAGCAGCCAAGAGGCTACTAGCGGGGGAGGTTCGGATGAGACCCAGTACTTC
TRBV14	TRBJ2-7	few	TRBD2	CASSQAFFDRGPRTSGASYEQYF	TGTGCCAGCAGCCAAGCCTTTTTCGACAGGGGGCCTAGGACTAGCGGGGCGTCCTACGAGCAGTACTTC
TRBV7-3	TRBJ2-5	once	TRBD1	CASSPGQGIETQYF	TGTGCCAGCAGCCCGGGACAGGGGATAGAGACCCAGTACTTC
TRBV12-5	TRBJ2-3	few	.	CASGSRGYTQYF	TGTGCTAGTGGTTCTCGCGGATATACGCAGTATTTT
TRBV7-9	TRBJ2-5	.	TRBD1	CASSLDRGGFQETQYF	TGTGCCAGCAGCCTGGACAGGGGGGGTTTTCAAGAGACCCAGTACTTC
TRBV6-1	TRBJ2-7	.	.	CASSPRGSEQYF	TGTGCCAGCAGCCCAAGGGGGAGCGAGCAGTACTTC
TRBV6-1	TRBJ2-5	.	.	CASSEAALSQETQYF	TGTGCCAGCAGTGAAGCTGCACTCTCTCAAGAGACCCAGTACTTC
TRBV7-8	TRBJ2-4	.	.	CASSFGEALLAKNIQYF	TGTGCCAGCAGCTTTGGGGAGGCTTTACTAGCCAAAAACATTCAGTACTTC
TRBV5-1	TRBJ2-5	.	.	CASSLGQAAETQYF	TGCGCCAGCAGCTTGGGACAGGCCGCAGAGACCCAGTACTTC
TRBV7-9	TRBJ2-7	.	.	CASRGTEQLPYEQYF	TGTGCCAGCAGAGGGACCGAACAGTTACCCTACGAGCAGTACTTC
TRBV6-5	TRBJ2-1	.	TRBD1	CASSPGDRPNEQFF	TGTGCCAGCAGCCCTGGGGACAGGCCCAATGAGCAGTTCTTC
TRBV6-5	TRBJ1-1	.	TRBD1	CASISDRAGTEAFF	TGTGCCAGCATAAGCGACAGGGCGGGCACTGAAGCTTTCTTT
TRBV7-9	TRBJ2-7	.	.	CASSLGVHYEQYF	TGTGCCAGCAGCTTAGGGGTACACTACGAGCAGTACTTC
TRBV11-3	TRBJ2-3	.	TRBD2	CASSFGTSGTGTDTQYF	TGTGCCAGCAGCTTTGGGACTAGCGGGACAGGCACAGATACGCAGTATTTT
TRBV6-4	TRBJ2-1	.	.	CASSRQDGDEQFF	TGTGCCAGCAGCCGACAGGATGGCGATGAGCAGTTCTTC
TRBV6-1	TRBJ1-4	.	.	CASRSTATNEKLFF	TGTGCCAGCAGGTCGACAGCAACTAATGAAAAACTGTTTTTT